The 32 T cell receptor beta chains below all came from one sample that was sequenced in a study of T cell responses to AZD1222 COVID-19 vaccine. Assay: immunoSEQ multiplex PCR; the TCRdb copy retains only in-frame clones and omits some. The sample contains 180,000 or so clones, roughly 90% of which appear only once. This sample comprised peripheral blood, obtained 28 days after the second AZD1222 dose. These receptors were obtained from an adult who received the AZD1222 COVID-19 vaccine.

V is TRBV5-8 and J is TRBJ1-1; the D is unclear. Trimming removed 6 bases at V and 3 bases at J, with 12 bases between. From germline, CDR1 is SGHTS and CDR2 YDEGEE. This CDR3 contains 13 residues. The CDR3 DNA sequence: TGTGCCAGCAACCGTGACGGTTACACTGAAGCTTTCTTT. It specifies CASNRDGYTEAFF.

This sequence joins TRBV20-1 and TRBJ1-5; D is uncertain. Deletions cut 3 bases from V and 0 bases from J, with 9 bases between. Germline V lookup: CDR1 DFQATT, CDR2 SNEGSKA (reference sequence). The CDR3 is 14 amino acids. In nucleotides, the CDR3 is TGCAGTGCTAGTCCAAGCAGTAGCAATCAGCCCCAGCATTTT. As protein: CSASPSSSNQPQHF.

The chain carries TRBV27 and TRBJ1-2; 8 bases align to TRBD1. This CDR3 contains 15 residues. Trimming took 6 bases from V and 8 from J; bases not matched to a gene: 14. Per germline, CDR1 MNHEY and CDR2 SMNVEV (reference sequence). This chain's CDR3 is CASSPYSQGAQGYTF. The CDR3 DNA follows: TGTGCCAGCAGCCCATACAGCCAGGGGGCTCAAGGCTACACCTTC.

The chain joins TRBV4-2 to TRBJ2-5, with D perhaps matching TRBD2 (6 bases). The CDR3 sequence is 14 residues long. Trimming stripped 0 bases from V and 4 bases from J, with 9 bases between. From germline, CDR1 is LGHNA and CDR2 YNFKEQ. CDR3 DNA: TGTGCCAGCAGCCAAGAGGAGGGGCGAGAGACCCAGTACTTC. This sequence encodes CASSQEEGRETQYF.

The rearrangement uses TRBV11-2 and TRBJ2-3, with 11 bases fitting TRBD2. Germline lookup yields CDR1 SGHAT and CDR2 FQNNGV. The CDR3 is made up of 17 amino acids. V lost 3 bases, J lost 2 bases, and 7 bases stayed unmatched. CDR3 coding DNA: TGTGCCAGCAGCTTGGGTCTAGCGGGAGGATTCACAGATACGCAGTATTTT. Its protein is CASSLGLAGGFTDTQYF.

The V and J genes are TRBV12-5 and TRBJ2-7, with no clear D. Germline CDR1 and CDR2: LGHNT and FRNRAP. V was cut by 1 base and J by 6 bases, with 10 bases left in between. The CDR3 is 13 residues long. DNA for the CDR3: TGTGCTAGTGGTTTGGCTTTCAGATCCGAGCAGTACTTC. Protein product: CASGLAFRSEQYF.

V gene TRBV2 combines with J gene TRBJ1-6; D gene ambiguous. Trimming shortened V by 2 bases and J by 7 bases, and 9 bases separated the two germline ends. The CDR3 runs to 14 residues. Germline-derived CDR1 and CDR2 are SNHLY and FYNNEI. The CDR3 sequence: CASSEQVPNSPLHF. CDR3 nucleotides: TGTGCCAGCAGTGAACAGGTACCGAATTCACCCCTCCACTTT.

This clone was detected once. V is TRBV5-1 and J is TRBJ2-3, with D possibly TRBD1 on 7 matching bases. In germline, CDR1 is SGHRS, CDR2 YFSETQ. V lost 7 bases and J lost 4, with 19 bases in between. The CDR3 spans 15 residues. The CDR3 spells CASGGLPDRADTQYF. CDR3 nucleotide sequence: TGCGCCAGCGGGGGGCTACCAGACAGGGCAGATACGCAGTATTTT. The complete variable domain, with remaining parts taken from reference TRBV5-1 and TRBJ2-3, reads KAGVTQTPRYLIKTRGQQVTLSCSPISGHRSVSWYQQTPGQGLQFLFEYFSETQRNKGNFPGRFSGRQFSNSRSEMNVSTLELGDSALYLCASGGLPDRADTQYFGPGTRLTVL.

Turning to this clone: The sample carries other DNA sequences with the same CDR3. This chain links TRBV12-3 or TRBV12-4 with TRBJ1-5; D is ambiguous. Trimming removed 3 bases from V and 2 bases from J, with 2 bases in between. This CDR3 comprises 12 residues. This CDR3 reads CASSLGNQPQHF. The CDR3, as DNA: TGTGCCAGCAGTTTGGGCAATCAGCCCCAGCATTTT.

The chain employs TRBV9 and TRBJ1-1, with D hard to call. V was pared by 3 bases and J by 4 bases, with 13 bases between. CDR3 length: 14 amino acids. Germline CDR1 is SGDLS and CDR2 is YYNGEE. CDR3 in DNA: TGTGCCAGCAGCGCGAATTTGATTAGCACTGAAGCTTTCTTT. Amino acids: CASSANLISTEAFF. Variable domain in full (rest from reference TRBV9 and TRBJ1-1): DSGVTQTPKHLITATGQRVTLRCSPRSGDLSVYWYQQSLDQGLQFLIQYYNGEERAKGNILERFSAQQFPDLHSELNLSSLELGDSALYFCASSANLISTEAFFGQGTRLTVV.

The chain uses TRBV5-1 and TRBJ1-4; the D gene is possibly TRBD1 (6 bases). Germline CDR1 SGHRS, CDR2 YFSETQ. The length of the CDR3 is 14 residues. V gave up 5 bases and J gave up 3 bases, with 11 bases separating them. CDR3: CASRGGASNEKLFF. In nucleotides, the CDR3 is TGCGCCAGCAGAGGGGGGGCATCTAATGAAAAACTGTTTTTT.

This chain links TRBV10-1 with TRBJ1-3, with D possibly matching TRBD1 (6 bases). Per germline, CDR1 WNHNN and CDR2 SYGVQD (reference sequence). V was pared by 10 bases and J by 0 bases, with 13 bases between. The CDR3 has 14 amino acids. Here the CDR3 reads CATSDRVSGNTIYF. The CDR3 DNA follows: TGCGCCACCTCGGACAGAGTCTCTGGAAACACCATATATTTT.

The V call is TRBV15, the J call TRBJ2-2, with D perhaps matching TRBD1 (5 bases). The CDR3 totals 15 residues. Per germline, CDR1 LNHNV and CDR2 YYDKDF (reference sequence). V lost 8 bases and J lost 4, with 17 bases in between. CDR3 sequence: CATQQGAVTTGELFF. The CDR3 DNA sequence: TGTGCCACCCAGCAAGGGGCGGTTACCACCGGGGAGCTGTTTTTT.

V and J are TRBV20-1 and TRBJ1-1; 8 bases fit TRBD1. This CDR3 spans 14 amino acids. V shed 3 bases, J shed 5 bases, and the junction held 8 bases outside the gene matches. Germline V lookup: CDR1 DFQATT, CDR2 SNEGSKA (reference sequence). In nucleotides, the CDR3 is TGCAGTGCTAGTGGTGCGACAGGGGTGACTGAAGCTTTCTTT. Translation: CSASGATGVTEAFF.

The count of this clone is one. The chain is built from TRBV12-3 or TRBV12-4 and TRBJ2-7; D unclear. V gave up 3 bases and J gave up 5 bases, with 8 bases separating them. This CDR3 contains 12 residues. The CDR3 bases are TGTGCCAGCAGTTTCCGGCCACACGAGCAGTACTTC. It specifies CASSFRPHEQYF.

The V call is TRBV6-5, the J call TRBJ2-7; D unresolved. This CDR3 comprises 13 residues. The germline gives CDR1 MNHEY, CDR2 SVGAGI. V dropped 0 bases and J dropped 5 bases, with 8 bases sitting between them. The CDR3 DNA is TGTGCCAGCAGTTACTCGAACACCAACGAGCAGTACTTC. Amino acids: CASSYSNTNEQYF.

V gene TRBV5-8 combines with J gene TRBJ2-6; D is possibly TRBD2 (6 bases). V was clipped by 0 bases and J by 3 bases, with 7 bases between them. Germline assignment: CDR1 SGHTS and CDR2 YDEGEE. The CDR3 consists of 15 residues. The CDR3 sequence: CASSLGGGGANVLTF. The CDR3 DNA follows: TGTGCCAGCAGCTTGGGGGGAGGTGGGGCCAACGTCCTGACTTTC.

This clone came up a few times. This chain links TRBV6-5 with TRBJ2-2; no definite D call. Per the germline V gene, CDR1 is MNHEY and CDR2 is SVGAGI. Trimming took 6 bases from V and 4 from J, leaving 9 bases between them. CDR3 length: 13 amino acids. CDR3 in amino acids: CASRQTGTGELFF. In nucleotides, the CDR3 is TGTGCCAGCAGACAGACCGGCACCGGGGAGCTGTTTTTT.

The chain has TRBV29-1 and TRBJ2-1; D is ambiguous. This CDR3 contains 17 residues. Per the germline V gene, CDR1 is SQVTM and CDR2 is ANQGSEA. V was clipped by 3 bases and J by 0 bases, with 18 bases between them. CDR3 in DNA: TGCAGCGTTGAGTCTATCGGGTCGGCTTACTCCTACAATGAGCAGTTCTTC. Its protein is CSVESIGSAYSYNEQFF.

The chain recombines TRBV2 with TRBJ1-1; tentative D call: TRBD1 (6 bases). Trimming pared 6 bases from V and 1 base from J, leaving 9 bases between. This CDR3 contains 13 residues. The germline gives CDR1 SNHLY, CDR2 FYNNEI. In DNA form, the CDR3 reads TGTGCCAGCAGGGACAGATGGAACACTGAAGCTTTCTTT. Protein: CASRDRWNTEAFF. The entire variable domain, with the rest obtained from reference TRBV2 and TRBJ1-1, is as follows: EPEVTQTPSHQVTQMGQEVILRCVPISNHLYFYWYRQILGQKVEFLVSFYNNEISEKSEIFDDQFSVERPDGSNFTLKIRSTKLEDSAMYFCASRDRWNTEAFFGQGTRLTVV.

This chain links TRBV19 with TRBJ2-3; D perhaps matches TRBD2 (5 bases). The CDR3 has 15 residues. V lost 6 bases and J lost 0, with 13 bases in between. Germline V gene sequence: CDR1 LNHDA, CDR2 SQIVND (reference sequence). The CDR3 region is CASRDPGGSTDTQYF. CDR3 coding DNA: TGTGCCAGTAGAGATCCGGGCGGGAGCACAGATACGCAGTATTTT.

This chain links TRBV5-4 with TRBJ2-2; 12 nucleotides align to TRBD2. The CDR3 has 16 residues. Trimming at V came to 3 bases and at J to 5 bases, leaving 5 bases not matched to a gene. Germline lookup yields CDR1 SGHNT and CDR2 YYREEE (reference sequence). CDR3 DNA sequence: TGTGCCAGCAGCTCTCCTAGCGGGAGGGCTACCGGGGAGCTGTTTTTT. Protein product: CASSSPSGRATGELFF.

V usage is TRBV11-2 and J usage is TRBJ1-4, with D hard to call. Trimming removed 2 bases at V and 7 bases at J, with 11 bases between. The CDR3 has 14 residues. CDR1 and CDR2 from the germline V gene are SGHAT and FQNNGV. CDR3 protein: CASSLISLAEKLFF. The CDR3 DNA reads TGTGCCAGCAGCTTAATTTCCCTGGCTGAAAAACTGTTTTTT.

The table lists this clone with a count of one. The chain recombines TRBV9 with TRBJ2-5; no reliable D call. The CDR3 spans 15 residues. Germline V gene lookup returns CDR1 SGDLS and CDR2 YYNGEE. Trimming removed 0 bases from V and 0 bases from J, with 9 bases in between. The CDR3 nucleotides read TGTGCCAGCAGCGTAGGACCGGTAGACCAAGAGACCCAGTACTTC. Translating gives CASSVGPVDQETQYF.

CDR3 region: CASSYSRRAYEQYF. CDR3 sequence (DNA): TGTGCCAGCAGTTACTCGAGGAGAGCCTACGAGCAGTACTTC. V gene TRBV6-2 or TRBV6-3 combines with J gene TRBJ2-7; D is ambiguous. Trimming stripped 0 bases from V and 2 bases from J, with 8 bases between. CDR3 size: 14 residues. From germline, CDR1 is MNHEY and CDR2 SVGEGT.

The V gene is TRBV5-6, the J gene TRBJ2-7; the D gene could be TRBD1 or TRBD2 (5 bases each). The germline gives CDR1 SGHDT, CDR2 YYEEEE. Trimming took 3 bases from V and 6 from J, leaving 13 bases between them. The CDR3 is 13 residues long. CDR3 sequence reads: CASSSRREIEQYF. CDR3 nucleotide sequence: TGTGCCAGCAGCTCCCGCAGGGAGATCGAGCAGTACTTC.

V and J are TRBV19 and TRBJ2-1; 7 bases line up with TRBD1. The CDR3 covers 15 residues. The germline CDR1 and CDR2 sequences are LNHDA and SQIVND (reference sequence). Unmatched junction bases numbered 10, after V lost 6 bases and J lost 5 bases. The CDR3 sequence: CASRAWRQGNNEQFF. The CDR3 DNA follows: TGTGCCAGTAGGGCATGGAGACAGGGAAACAATGAGCAGTTCTTC. Drawing the rest from reference TRBV19 and TRBJ2-1, the complete variable domain is DGGITQSPKYLFRKEGQNVTLSCEQNLNHDAMYWYRQDPGQGLRLIYYSQIVNDFQKGDIAEGYSVSREKKESFPLTVTSAQKNPTAFYLCASRAWRQGNNEQFFGPGTRLTVL.

The chain uses TRBV5-1 and TRBJ1-4; TRBD1 agrees at 12 bases. The J segment lost 5 bases and the V segment lost 4 bases, leaving 15 bases of the junction unmatched. Germline lookup yields CDR1 SGHRS and CDR2 YFSETQ. The CDR3 contains 19 residues. The CDR3 sequence is CASSPITPGQGARNEKLFF. DNA for the CDR3: TGCGCCAGCAGCCCGATTACCCCGGGACAGGGGGCCCGAAATGAAAAACTGTTTTTT.

This sequence joins TRBV7-9 and TRBJ2-1, with 14 bases aligning to TRBD2. This CDR3 contains 16 residues. The V gene's germline CDR1 is SEHNR and CDR2 FQNEAQ (reference sequence). V was clipped by 5 bases and J by 8 bases; unmatched bases: 8. The CDR3 DNA sequence: TGTGCCAGCAGCCCCGGGACTAGCGGGAGATGGGATGAGCAGTTCTTC. It is translated as CASSPGTSGRWDEQFF.

The rearrangement uses TRBV6-5 and TRBJ2-1; D possibly uses TRBD1 or TRBD2 (5 bases each). CDR1 is MNHEY, CDR2 SVGAGI, per germline. The CDR3 totals 12 residues. The V gene lost 7 bases and the J gene lost 7 bases, with 11 bases spanning the gap. The CDR3 loop reads CASTHWGNEQFF. As DNA, the CDR3 is TGTGCCAGCACTCACTGGGGGAATGAGCAGTTCTTC.

V usage is TRBV27 and J usage is TRBJ2-1; D uncertain. The CDR3 is made up of 12 amino acids. The V and J ends lost 5 bases and 2 bases respectively, with 4 bases between them. Germline CDR1 MNHEY, CDR2 SMNVEV (reference sequence). CDR3 in DNA: TGTGCCAGCAGTCCCACCTACAATGAGCAGTTCTTC. Its protein is CASSPTYNEQFF.

The rearrangement joins TRBV2 to TRBJ2-2; unclear D gene. Deletions cut 4 bases from V and 1 base from J, with 7 bases between. From germline, CDR1 is SNHLY and CDR2 FYNNEI. The CDR3 extends over 14 amino acids. The CDR3 loop reads CASSVRLNTGELFF. As DNA, the CDR3 is TGTGCCAGCAGTGTGCGTCTGAACACCGGGGAGCTGTTTTTT. The whole variable domain, remainder taken from reference TRBV2 and TRBJ2-2, is EPEVTQTPSHQVTQMGQEVILRCVPISNHLYFYWYRQILGQKVEFLVSFYNNEISEKSEIFDDQFSVERPDGSNFTLKIRSTKLEDSAMYFCASSVRLNTGELFFGEGSRLTVL.